Below, 15 T cell receptor beta chains from the same sample are listed, as sequenced in a study of blood T cell repertoires in COVID-19. Clones were read by immunoSEQ multiplex PCR, and TCRdb kept only the in-frame ones, dropping some. The sample yields around 68,000 clones, roughly 84% seen once. Sequencing was carried out using peripheral blood. The receptor set was obtained from a woman between 50 and 59 years old with acute or convalescent COVID-19.

This clone was detected only once. The rearrangement links TRBV5-1 to TRBJ1-1, with D hard to call. Germline V gene sequence: CDR1 SGHRS, CDR2 YFSETQ. V lost 4 bases to trimming and J lost 2 bases, with 18 bases between them. CDR3 length equals 16 residues. CDR3: CASSPGGRTSNTEAFF. CDR3 nucleotide sequence: TGCGCCAGCAGCCCGGGAGGGCGAACTTCAAACACTGAAGCTTTCTTT.

V usage is TRBV7-3 and J usage is TRBJ2-5, with D possibly matching TRBD1 (8 bases). Trimming removed 5 bases from V and 3 bases from J, with 16 bases in between. The CDR3 extends over 15 amino acids. Germline V gene data show CDR1 as SGHTA and CDR2 as FQGTGA. Written as DNA, the CDR3 is TGTGCCAGCAGCCCCCGGACAGGGAGGGAAGAGACCCAGTACTTC. The encoded protein is CASSPRTGREETQYF.

The V gene is TRBV28, the J gene TRBJ1-5; D is unclear. Germline loops: CDR1 MDHEN, CDR2 SYDVKM. The V gene lost 7 bases and the J gene lost 3 bases, with 16 bases spanning the gap. The CDR3 extends over 15 amino acids. CDR3 loop: CASTKRSGNNQPQHF. The CDR3 bases are TGTGCCAGCACCAAAAGATCCGGGAACAATCAGCCCCAGCATTTT.

J is TRBJ2-4 and V is TRBV6-2 or TRBV6-3; 7 nucleotides match TRBD1. J gave up 12 bases and V 5 bases, and 13 bases lay outside the gene matches. This CDR3 region has 14 residues. Germline loops: CDR1 MNHEY, CDR2 SVGEGT. Written as DNA, the CDR3 is TGTGCCAGCAGTCTTCGCCGACAGGGATCATATCAGTACTTC. It translates to CASSLRRQGSYQYF.

The chain employs TRBV4-3 and TRBJ1-2; 10 nucleotides align to TRBD1. J lost 2 bases, V lost 4 bases, and 7 bases had no gene match. CDR1 and CDR2 (germline): LGHNA, YSLEER. The CDR3 runs to 16 residues. The CDR3 protein is CASSPQGTGENYGYTF. The CDR3 coding sequence is TGCGCCAGCAGCCCCCAAGGGACAGGGGAGAACTATGGCTACACCTTC.

This sequence joins TRBV30 and TRBJ2-1; D possibly corresponds to TRBD1 (5 bases). The germline CDR1 and CDR2 sequences are GTSNPN and SVGIG (reference sequence). Trimming pared 2 bases from V and 7 bases from J, leaving 12 bases between. This CDR3 is built from 13 residues. The CDR3 bases are TGTGCCTGGAGTATCAGGGTCAGAAATGAGCAGTTCTTC. This codes for CAWSIRVRNEQFF.

The V and J genes are TRBV3-1 (or the pseudogene TRBV3-2) and TRBJ1-2; tentatively, D is TRBD1 (5 bases). Germline V CDR1 and CDR2: LGHDT, YNNKEL (reference sequence). With 4 bases removed from V and 7 bases from J, the gap between germline ends came to 13 bases. This CDR3 is 13 amino acids long. The CDR3 region is CASSPRVNSGYTF. The CDR3 DNA reads TGTGCCAGCAGCCCCAGGGTCAATTCTGGCTACACCTTC.

The chain links TRBV7-6 to TRBJ2-7, with TRBD1 identical over 7 bases. Per the germline V gene, CDR1 is SGHVS and CDR2 is FNYEAQ. This CDR3 is 15 amino acids long. The J segment lost 7 bases and the V segment lost 3 bases, leaving 12 bases of the junction unmatched. For the CDR3, the DNA is TGTGCCAGCAGCTTTCGACAGGGTAGTCTTGGGGAGCAGTACTTC. It specifies CASSFRQGSLGEQYF.

V gene TRBV7-9 combines with J gene TRBJ2-1; TRBD2 matches 7 bases. The CDR3 sequence is 15 residues long. From germline, CDR1 is SEHNR and CDR2 FQNEAQ (reference sequence). The V segment lost 3 bases and the J segment 7 bases; nucleotides outside the gene matches: 9. The CDR3 loop is CASSLSMTSSNEQFF. The CDR3 bases are TGTGCCAGCAGCTTGTCAATGACTAGCTCGAATGAGCAGTTCTTC.

This sequence joins TRBV2 and TRBJ2-3, with D possibly TRBD2 on 5 matching bases. This CDR3 spans 16 amino acids. Trimming removed 3 bases from V and 2 bases from J, with 15 bases in between. From germline, CDR1 is SNHLY and CDR2 FYNNEI. The CDR3 reads CASSDWVAQNTDTQYF. DNA for the CDR3: TGTGCCAGCAGTGATTGGGTAGCGCAGAACACAGATACGCAGTATTTT.

This clone was observed a few times. Mismatch with germline at one junction end may stem from a read error. In DNA, the CDR3 is TGTGCCAGTAAAGAACTAGCGGGGGGTCCTTGGCACTTC. This encodes CASKELAGGPWHF. The gene calls are TRBV19 and TRBJ2-7, with TRBD2 identical over 12 bases. Germline loops: CDR1 LNHDA, CDR2 SQIVND (reference sequence). This CDR3 has 13 amino acids.

V and J are TRBV10-2 and TRBJ2-7; no firm D call. This CDR3 region has 13 residues. Germline lookup yields CDR1 WSHSY and CDR2 SAAADI. Trimming took 8 bases from V and 5 from J, leaving 16 bases between them. The CDR3 spells CASEVGSLNEQYF. For the CDR3, the DNA is TGCGCCAGCGAGGTGGGTAGTCTGAACGAGCAGTACTTC.

V usage is TRBV5-4 and J usage is TRBJ1-2; 7 bases fit TRBD1. The junction had 6 bases not matched to a gene; V was cut back by 3 bases and J by 10 bases. The CDR3 is made up of 12 amino acids. Germline V gene lookup returns CDR1 SGHNT and CDR2 YYREEE (reference sequence). The CDR3 here is CASSSSGTDYTF. The CDR3 DNA reads as TGTGCCAGCAGCTCATCCGGGACAGACTACACCTTC.

This chain's CDR3 is CASSKWDTPNYGYTF. CDR3 coding DNA: TGTGCCAGCAGCAAATGGGACACGCCTAACTATGGCTACACCTTC. J is TRBJ1-2 and V is TRBV5-6, with TRBD1 as a possible D gene (6 bases). Trimming took off 4 bases at V and 0 bases at J, with 13 bases between the two ends. The CDR3 is 15 amino acids. The germline CDR1 and CDR2 sequences are SGHDT and YYEEEE.

The J gene is TRBJ1-6, the V gene TRBV2; 8 bases match TRBD1. V gave up 6 bases and J gave up 10 bases; unmatched junction bases: 11. Germline loops: CDR1 SNHLY, CDR2 FYNNEI. The CDR3 consists of 15 residues. DNA for the CDR3: TGTGCCAGCAGCCAGGGACAGGCTTGGGAGTCACCCCTCCACTTT. It encodes CASSQGQAWESPLHF. Full variable domain (rest looked up from reference TRBV2 and TRBJ1-6): EPEVTQTPSHQVTQMGQEVILRCVPISNHLYFYWYRQILGQKVEFLVSFYNNEISEKSEIFDDQFSVERPDGSNFTLKIRSTKLEDSAMYFCASSQGQAWESPLHFGNGTRLTVT.